This passage covers 11 T cell receptor beta chains from one sample sequenced in a study of vaccination and CD4 T cells after COVID-19. Regarding treatment: approximately nine-day PBMC culture with coronavirus spike peptide pools or control peptides (ViraFEST assay). At the Johns Hopkins FTIC core, DNA taken from cultured CD4+ T cells was sequenced by way of the Oncomine TCR Beta short-read assay. TCRdb re-derived calls from the PCR reads in MiXCR, one entry per CDR3 protein. The data contain more than 13,000 distinct CDR3 sequences, about 53% of them seen just once; the ten biggest clones take up 3.5% to 5%. Their specific antigens are unknown. Sequencing was performed on CD4+ T cells from blood, cultured in vitro, taken before SARS-CoV-2 vaccination. The receptor source for this set is a human donor who had recovered from COVID-19.

A single count supports this clonotype. The rearrangement joins TRBV21-1 to TRBJ1-2. TRBV21-1 is a pseudogene locus. This CDR3 is built from 14 residues. CDR3 coding DNA: TGTGCCAGCAGCAAAGCCACGGCTTTGGATGGCTACACCTTC. It translates to CASSKATALDGYTF.

The rearrangement uses TRBV11-3 and TRBJ2-5; D gene ambiguous. The V gene's germline CDR1 is SGHNT and CDR2 YENEEA. V was trimmed by 2 bases and J by 1 base, leaving 8 bases between them. CDR3 length: 14 amino acids. CDR3 sequence reads: CASSLYPGQETQYF. DNA of the CDR3: TGTGCCAGCAGCTTATACCCAGGCCAAGAGACCCAGTACTTC.

J is TRBJ2-5 and V is TRBV11-3; 11 bases align to TRBD1. CDR1 is SGHNT, CDR2 YENEEA, per germline. The CDR3 extends over 15 amino acids. Trimming removed 5 bases from V and 5 bases from J; junction bases left unmatched: 7. CDR3 bases: TGTGCCAGCAGCCCCAGGACAGGGGGCCAGGAGACCCAGTACTTC. It yields the protein CASSPRTGGQETQYF.

V is TRBV19 and J is TRBJ2-2; D is ambiguous. This CDR3 has 13 amino acids. Germline-derived CDR1 and CDR2 are LNHDA and SQIVND (reference sequence). Trimming removed 5 bases at V and 5 bases at J, with 9 bases between. CDR3 nucleotide sequence: TGTGCCAGTAGTTCCCTCGGAACCGGGGAGCTGTTTTTT. Residues: CASSSLGTGELFF.

V and J are TRBV19 and TRBJ2-1; either TRBD1 or TRBD2 may supply D (5 bases each). The CDR3 sequence is 18 residues long. V lost 1 base and J lost 0, with 16 bases in between. Looked up from germline, CDR1 is LNHDA and CDR2 is SQIVND (reference sequence). Here the CDR3 reads CASSIGGAGIHSYNEQFF. In nucleotides, the CDR3 is TGTGCCAGTAGTATAGGAGGGGCAGGGATACACTCCTACAATGAGCAGTTCTTC.

The chain is built from TRBV10-3 and TRBJ1-1, with 9 positions matching TRBD1. Unmatched junction bases numbered 4, after V lost 0 bases and J lost 5 bases. The CDR3 spans 15 residues. CDR1 is ENHRY and CDR2 is SYGVKD in the germline V gene. The CDR3 loop is CAISESQTGGTEAFF. The CDR3, as DNA: TGTGCCATCAGTGAGTCCCAGACAGGGGGTACTGAAGCTTTCTTT.

The chain employs TRBV29-1 and TRBJ1-5, with D perhaps TRBD1 (5 bases). The CDR3 totals 12 residues. V lost 4 bases, J lost 4 bases, and 8 bases lay in between. Germline V gene lookup returns CDR1 SQVTM and CDR2 ANQGSEA. The CDR3 coding sequence is TGCAGCGTTGGCGAGGGGAATCAGCCCCAGCATTTT. This encodes CSVGEGNQPQHF.

The chain is built from TRBV19 and TRBJ1-1; D unresolved. Germline V gene sequence: CDR1 LNHDA, CDR2 SQIVND (reference sequence). This CDR3 region has 13 residues. V lost 6 bases to trimming and J lost 0 bases, with 8 bases between them. CDR3 sequence: CASSLDMNTEAFF. Written as DNA, the CDR3 is TGTGCCAGTAGCCTAGACATGAACACTGAAGCTTTCTTT.

This clonotype has only a few counts. The rearrangement joins TRBV7-2 to TRBJ2-5; D uncertain. The CDR3 contains 15 residues. With 1 base removed from V and 1 base from J, the gap between germline ends came to 10 bases. Germline V gives CDR1 SGHTA, CDR2 FQGNSA. Here the CDR3 DNA reads TGTGCCAGCAGCTTAGACGTAGCCCCCCAAGAGACCCAGTACTTC. Translation gives CASSLDVAPQETQYF.

The chain combines TRBV15 with TRBJ1-5, with a weak D call TRBD1 (5 bases). CDR1 and CDR2 from the germline V gene are LNHNV and YYDKDF (reference sequence). This CDR3 is built from 15 residues. The V and J ends lost 3 bases and 0 bases respectively, with 9 bases between them. The CDR3 DNA reads TGTGCCACCAGCAGGACCGGGACTAGCAATCAGCCCCAGCATTTT. Its protein product is CATSRTGTSNQPQHF. Supplemented by reference TRBV15 and TRBJ1-5, the full variable domain reads DAMVIQNPRYQVTQFGKPVTLSCSQTLNHNVMYWYQQKSSQAPKLLFHYYDKDFNNEADTPDNFQSRRPNTSFCFLDIRSPGLGDTAMYLCATSRTGTSNQPQHFGDGTRLSIL.

This clonotype was counted only a few times. The chain is built from TRBV27 and TRBJ2-5, with 8 bases matching TRBD2. From germline, CDR1 is MNHEY and CDR2 SMNVEV (reference sequence). The CDR3 length is 15 residues. V gave up 5 bases and J gave up 5 bases; unmatched junction bases: 10. CDR3 in amino acids: CASSLTRLARETQYF. The CDR3 region has the DNA TGTGCCAGCAGTCTTACCAGACTAGCGCGGGAGACCCAGTACTTC.